A selection of T cell receptor beta chains follows, all from one sample in a study of Graves' ophthalmopathy and Graves' hyperthyroidism. TCRdb reprocessed the multiplex PCR reads via MiXCR and lists one record per CDR3 protein. The sample yields some 210,000 distinct CDR3 sequences, 29% seen once. The material sequenced was peripheral blood. Every receptor here comes from a man in his forties or fifties with Graves' ophthalmopathy. CDR3s include the opening cysteine and the closing phenylalanine or tryptophan. Each record gives: D gene, V gene, clone size, J gene, CDR3 protein, CDR3 DNA. D genes are given only for firm matches. Size values are once, few and many counts, or a class for expanded clones, and some rows have none.

NA	TRBV12-5	NA	TRBJ2-2	CASGLAEWANTGELFF	TGTGCTAGTGGTTTGGCGGAGTGGGCGAACACCGGGGAGCTGTTTTTT
NA	TRBV19	NA	TRBJ1-2	CASTMNPREEYGYTF	TGTGCCAGTACGATGAACCCCAGGGAGGAATATGGCTACACCTTC
NA	TRBV5-5	many	TRBJ2-5	CASSGVNQYF	TGTGCCAGCAGCGGCGTTAACCAGTACTTC
NA	TRBV11-1	NA	TRBJ2-7	CASSLEGRRALDEQYF	TGTGCCAGCAGCTTAGAAGGTCGCCGGGCGCTCGACGAGCAGTACTTC
TRBD1	TRBV6-2/TRBV6-3	many	TRBJ2-7	CASSLAPGQGSWEQYF	TGTGCCAGCAGTTTGGCACCGGGACAGGGTTCTTGGGAGCAGTACTTC
TRBD1	TRBV6-5	once	TRBJ1-6	CASSYQGALNSPLHF	TGTGCCAGCAGTTACCAGGGGGCGCTTAATTCACCCCTCCACTTT
NA	TRBV7-2	NA	TRBJ1-1	CASSLTRGDPEAFF	TGTGCCAGCAGCTTGACCAGGGGAGATCCTGAAGCTTTCTTT
NA	TRBV6-4	many	TRBJ2-5	CASSESSGGGQETQYF	TGTGCCAGCAGTGAGTCCAGCGGAGGTGGGCAAGAGACCCAGTACTTC
TRBD1	TRBV6-5	many	TRBJ1-6	CASSYLGTGVYNSPLHF	TGTGCCAGCAGTTACCTCGGGACAGGTGTTTATAATTCACCCCTCCACTTT
NA	TRBV2	NA	TRBJ2-7	CASSFVGSYEQYF	TGTGCCAGCAGTTTCGTCGGCTCCTACGAGCAGTACTTC
NA	TRBV24-1	few	TRBJ2-7	CATPGPSYEQYF	TGTGCCACCCCTGGGCCATCCTACGAGCAGTACTTC